This T cell receptor beta chain was found in a study of T cells in Graves' hyperthyroidism and ophthalmopathy. CDR3 length: 15 residues. Per the germline V gene, CDR1 is SEHNR and CDR2 is FQNEAQ (reference sequence). The ends lost 5 bases at V and 3 bases at J; junction bases unmatched: 9. RNA transcripts provided the source from which TCR beta CDR3 regions were amplified. The HTBI primer set was used in a first-round RT-PCR of the TCR CDR3. TCRdb re-analysed the multiplex PCR reads in MiXCR, keeping a single row per CDR3 protein. The table includes roughly 660,000 distinct CDR3 sequences, about 18% detected once.

The chain has TRBV7-9 and TRBJ2-7; 8 bases match TRBD2. Sequencing used blood. The source of this sequence is a man between 45 and 60 years old with Graves' hyperthyroidism. This CDR3 reads CASSPKGGTSYEQYF. CDR3 nucleotides: TGTGCCAGCAGCCCAAAGGGGGGGACTAGCTACGAGCAGTACTTC. The full variable domain, with the rest looked up from reference TRBV7-9 and TRBJ2-7, is DTGVSQNPRHKITKRGQNVTFRCDPISEHNRLYWYRQTLGQGPEFLTYFQNEAQLEKSRLLSDRFSAERPKGSFSTLEIQRTEQGDSAMYLCASSPKGGTSYEQYFGPGTRLTVT.